The clone carrying this T cell receptor (beta chain) was seen repeatedly, ten times or more. The data originate from a study of T cell repertoires in cytomegalovirus infection. Study summary: Public TCR beta signatures marked donors with CMV infection and the matching HLA.

TCRdb reprocessed the reads via MiXCR and lists one record per CDR3 protein. The sample shows around 250,000 distinct CDR3 sequences, 15% to 20% of them seen only once. This CDR3 contains 16 residues. The V gene lost 0 bases and the J gene lost 4 bases, with 12 bases spanning the gap. CDR1 and CDR2 from the germline V gene are LGHNA and YSLEER. The genes are TRBV4-3 and TRBJ1-4, with D hard to call. Material for sequencing was CD8+ T cells from PBMCs. The receptor was isolated from a human donor in good health (CMV status not recorded). Some clones in this sample may be carry-over from other donors' samples. The CDR3 loop is CASSQDGSADNEKLFF. CDR3 nucleotide sequence: TGCGCCAGCAGCCAAGATGGGTCAGCGGATAATGAAAAACTGTTTTTT.